Following are 12 T cell receptor beta chains from one sample sequenced in a study of shared clonotypes between healthy human individuals. Repertoires were generated with immunoSEQ multiplex PCR, while TCRdb's copy carries only in-frame clones and drops some. The sample has about 590,000 clones, around 95% seen once; the top ten hold roughly 0.1%. Positively selected for CCR7, the CD45RO-negative cells used as naive CD8 cells excluded terminally differentiated effector memory CD45RA+ cells. Specimen: naive CD8+ T cells sorted from blood. The receptors derive from a woman aged 25 to 39 in good health.

The chain employs TRBV27 and TRBJ2-5, with 14 bases identical to TRBD2. The J call may be in error: the DNA end matches TRBJ2-7 better. There are 15 residues in the CDR3. The V gene's germline CDR1 is MNHEY and CDR2 SMNVEV (reference sequence). The CDR3 region is CASTYGTSGRSEQYF. The DNA for the CDR3 is TGTGCCAGCACCTACGGGACTAGCGGGAGAAGCGAGCAGTACTTC.

This sequence joins TRBV6-6 and TRBJ2-5; 11 bases are shared with TRBD2. The ends lost 6 bases at V and 5 bases at J; junction bases unmatched: 11. The CDR3 has 16 residues. CDR1 is MNHNY, CDR2 SVGAGI, per germline (reference sequence). The CDR3 sequence: CASSRTSGPLAETQYF. The CDR3 region has the DNA TGTGCCAGCAGCCGGACTAGCGGGCCACTAGCGGAGACCCAGTACTTC.

The chain employs TRBV4-1 and TRBJ2-3, with 8 bases that match TRBD2. CDR1 and CDR2 (germline): MGHRA, YSYEKL. The CDR3 length is 16 residues. The J segment lost 2 bases and the V segment lost 1 base, leaving 5 bases of the junction unmatched. In DNA form, the CDR3 reads TGCGCCAGCAGCCAAGGGGAGCGGGAGTTCACAGATACGCAGTATTTT. This codes for CASSQGEREFTDTQYF.

The rearrangement links TRBV30 to TRBJ2-5; D is undetermined. The CDR3 is made up of 12 amino acids. The germline V gene encodes CDR1 GTSNPN and CDR2 SVGIG (reference sequence). V gave up 7 bases and J gave up 4 bases, with 13 bases separating them. CDR3 residues: CAYLRPGETQYF. For the CDR3, the DNA is TGTGCCTATCTCCGGCCGGGAGAGACCCAGTACTTC.

CDR3 bases: TGTGCCAGCAGTTTCCGGGACAGGGACAACGAGCAGTACTTC. This translates into CASSFRDRDNEQYF. This sequence joins TRBV27 and TRBJ2-7; 9 bases are shared with TRBD1. Losses at the gene ends were 3 bases for V and 5 bases for J; bases not matched to a gene: 5. The CDR3 sequence is 14 residues long. Germline-derived CDR1 and CDR2 are MNHEY and SMNVEV (reference sequence).

The V and J genes are TRBV28 and TRBJ1-5; D ambiguous. V lost 6 bases to trimming and J lost 0 bases, with 15 bases between them. CDR1 is MDHEN, CDR2 SYDVKM, per germline. The CDR3 length is 16 residues. For the CDR3, the DNA is TGTGCCAGCAGACAGAGGCTGCGGTATAGCAATCAGCCCCAGCATTTT. This translates into CASRQRLRYSNQPQHF.

The V and J genes are TRBV6-5 and TRBJ1-6; the D is unclear. This CDR3 contains 14 residues. Between the trimmed V and J ends, which lost 8 bases and 6 bases, there was a span of 14 bases. The V gene's germline CDR1 is MNHEY and CDR2 SVGAGI. The CDR3 here is CASGLWAGNSPLHF. The CDR3 region has the DNA TGTGCCAGCGGCCTCTGGGCGGGTAATTCACCCCTCCACTTT.

This chain uses TRBV27 with TRBJ2-7; 11 bases map to TRBD1. The CDR3 loop spans 14 amino acids. The germline CDR1 and CDR2 sequences are MNHEY and SMNVEV (reference sequence). V was pared by 3 bases and J by 5 bases, with 3 bases of the junction left unmatched. CDR3 loop: CASSFGTGGDEQYF. The CDR3 bases are TGTGCCAGCAGTTTTGGGACAGGGGGAGACGAGCAGTACTTC.

The chain has TRBV7-9 and TRBJ1-5; D is ambiguous. This CDR3 is 15 amino acids long. In germline, CDR1 is SEHNR, CDR2 FQNEAQ (reference sequence). Trimming removed 1 base at V and 0 bases at J, with 7 bases between. The CDR3 nucleotides are TGTGCCAGCAGCTTAGTCGGGAGTAGCAATCAGCCCCAGCATTTT. It encodes CASSLVGSSNQPQHF. The variable domain in full, completed from reference TRBV7-9 and TRBJ1-5, reads DTGVSQNPRHKITKRGQNVTFRCDPISEHNRLYWYRQTLGQGPEFLTYFQNEAQLEKSRLLSDRFSAERPKGSFSTLEIQRTEQGDSAMYLCASSLVGSSNQPQHFGDGTRLSIL.

DNA of the CDR3: TGTGCCAGCAGTGATAAAGGTCGTCTCAATGAGCAGTTCTTC. Protein sequence: CASSDKGRLNEQFF. The chain couples TRBV2 to TRBJ2-1; D is ambiguous. The CDR3 length is 14 residues. Trimming removed 3 bases from V and 6 bases from J, with 12 bases in between. The V gene's germline CDR1 is SNHLY and CDR2 FYNNEI.

V gene TRBV2 combines with J gene TRBJ1-3; D unresolved. Germline assignment: CDR1 SNHLY and CDR2 FYNNEI. The V end lost 3 bases, the J end lost 2 bases, and 14 bases lay between the germline ends. The CDR3 length is 16 residues. The CDR3 spells CASSDYREGTGNTIYF. In nucleotides, the CDR3 is TGTGCCAGCAGTGATTATCGGGAGGGCACTGGAAACACCATATATTTT.

The CDR3 loop reads CASSSPEGSDTEAFF. The CDR3 nucleotides are TGTGCCAGCAGCTCCCCGGAGGGATCGGACACTGAAGCTTTCTTT. The V and J genes are TRBV7-9 and TRBJ1-1; no clear D gene. The CDR3 has 15 amino acids. The ends were cut back, 4 bases at V and 3 bases at J, with 15 bases in the middle. The germline V gene has CDR1 SEHNR and CDR2 FQNEAQ (reference sequence).